The entry below gives a single T cell receptor beta chain sequence along with its context. Its antigen remains unknown. A read error may be the cause here, since a much bigger clone is one base away. From germline, CDR1 is SGHDN and CDR2 FVKESK. The CDR3 spans 13 residues. The data are from a study of human T cells and chemical hapten exposure. Study information: The study patch tested 0.01% DPC on the upper back and read results at 6 days.

Points from the study as a whole: No change in TCRs above 1 in 1000 frequency was produced by DPC sensitization.

Time point defined: patch test 3, about 24 weeks after DPC sensitization. Described treatment: therapeutic diphenylcyclopropenone sensitization with weekly scalp DPC. Investigators collected blood before applying each patch test. TCRdb reprocessed the RACE reads with MiXCR, giving one entry per CDR3 protein. The sample holds about 90,000 distinct CDR3 sequences, about a tenth seen once. The genes are TRBV14 and TRBJ1-4; D is uncertain. This TCR was sampled from a woman aged 25 to 39 with alopecia areata. Some clones in this sample may be carry-over from other donors' samples. The sequences come from whole blood, collected in connection with sensitization to the hapten diphenylcyclopropenone (DPC). CDR3 coding DNA: TGTGCCAGCAGCCTTCGTTTGAATGATAAACTGTTTTTT. It specifies CASSLRLNDKLFF.